The 30 T cell receptor beta chains given below trace back to one sample, sequenced in a study of cytomegalovirus exposure and HLA in healthy donors. Vbeta (60) and Jbeta (13) primers were used in the PCR. The method was immunoSEQ multiplex PCR; TCRdb's version includes in-frame clones alone and lacks a portion of them. The data hold around 200,000 clones, with 80% to 85% observed a single time. The sample comprised PBMCs. The receptors were gathered from a woman between 35 and 50 years old in good health and CMV-seronegative.

The rearrangement uses TRBV7-3 and TRBJ1-1, with D possibly being TRBD1 (5 bases). The V and J ends lost 3 bases and 1 base respectively, with 6 bases between them. This CDR3 has 13 amino acids. Germline values: CDR1 SGHTA, CDR2 FQGTGA. The CDR3 protein is CASSFGGNTEAFF. CDR3 nucleotide sequence: TGTGCCAGCAGCTTCGGGGGGAACACTGAAGCTTTCTTT.

The chain combines TRBV6-1 with TRBJ1-5; TRBD1 is a possible D gene (5 bases). Deletions cut 6 bases from V and 4 bases from J, with 16 bases between. The CDR3 has 15 amino acids. In germline, CDR1 is MNHNS, CDR2 SASEGT. The CDR3 here is CASRTSGGTNQPQHF. The CDR3 nucleotides are TGTGCCAGCAGGACATCTGGGGGGACTAATCAGCCCCAGCATTTT.

V is TRBV7-9 and J is TRBJ2-1, with 12 positions matching TRBD2. Germline lookup yields CDR1 SEHNR and CDR2 FQNEAQ (reference sequence). CDR3 length: 16 residues. J was trimmed by 10 bases and V by 0 bases; bases with no gene match: 7. The CDR3 reads CASSLAASGRAGEQFF. DNA for the CDR3: TGTGCCAGCAGCTTAGCGGCTAGCGGGAGGGCCGGAGAGCAGTTCTTC.

Concerning this clone: Different DNA sequences within this sample yield the same CDR3. The CDR3 is CASSSQGGNQPQHF. CDR3 bases: TGTGCCAGCAGCTCACAGGGAGGCAATCAGCCCCAGCATTTT. The chain is built from TRBV7-2 and TRBJ1-5, with D possibly TRBD1 on 6 matching bases. In germline, CDR1 is SGHTA, CDR2 FQGNSA. Trimming left V 4 bases short and J 2 bases short, with 9 bases between. The CDR3 consists of 14 residues.

This clone was observed a single time. The rearrangement joins TRBV7-9 to TRBJ2-2; the D is unclear. CDR1 SEHNR and CDR2 FQNEAQ come from the germline V gene (reference sequence). With 3 bases removed from V and 5 bases from J, the gap between germline ends came to 7 bases. This CDR3 region has 13 residues. For the CDR3, the DNA is TGTGCCAGCAGCTTTCCCGGGACCGGGGAGCTGTTTTTT. This gives the protein CASSFPGTGELFF.

This clone was observed a handful of times. V is TRBV27 and J is TRBJ1-1; no clear D gene. This CDR3 region has 15 residues. CDR1 and CDR2 from the germline V gene are MNHEY and SMNVEV (reference sequence). Deletions cut 6 bases from V and 0 bases from J, with 14 bases between. The CDR3 is CASSRGTIMNTEAFF. In nucleotides, the CDR3 is TGTGCCAGCAGCCGCGGTACGATTATGAACACTGAAGCTTTCTTT.

V and J are TRBV30 and TRBJ2-2; D unclear. V was cut by 3 bases and J by 7 bases, with 6 bases left in between. The CDR3 has 11 amino acids. Germline lookup yields CDR1 GTSNPN and CDR2 SVGIG (reference sequence). CDR3 sequence: CAWRFIGELFF. The CDR3 DNA follows: TGTGCCTGGAGATTTATCGGGGAGCTGTTTTTT. The entire variable domain, with the rest obtained from reference TRBV30 and TRBJ2-2, is as follows: SQTIHQWPATLVQPVGSPLSLECTVEGTSNPNLYWYRQAAGRGLQLLFYSVGIGQISSEVPQNLSASRPQDRQFILSSKKLLLSDSGFYLCAWRFIGELFFGEGSRLTVL.

The chain recombines TRBV19 with TRBJ2-7; 8 nucleotides match TRBD2. The length of the CDR3 is 16 residues. Trimming removed 9 bases from V and 4 bases from J; junction bases left unmatched: 17. Germline V gives CDR1 LNHDA, CDR2 SQIVND (reference sequence). CDR3 bases: TGTGCCAGCGGAAGCGGGAGTGCACTCCTCACTTACGAGCAGTACTTC. Its translation: CASGSGSALLTYEQYF.

CDR3: CASGRTSGREVSDTQYF. The CDR3 bases are TGTGCCAGCGGGAGGACTAGCGGGAGGGAAGTATCAGATACGCAGTATTTT. V and J are TRBV2 and TRBJ2-3; 15 nucleotides align to TRBD2. The J segment lost 4 bases and the V segment lost 8 bases, leaving 10 bases of the junction unmatched. The CDR3 has 17 amino acids. Germline V lookup: CDR1 SNHLY, CDR2 FYNNEI.

The chain links TRBV19 to TRBJ2-7; 7 positions agree with TRBD2. Germline CDR1 reads LNHDA; CDR2 reads SQIVND (reference sequence). The CDR3 spans 14 residues. V shed 3 bases, J shed 6 bases, and the junction held 8 bases outside the gene matches. The CDR3 sequence is CASSIFAGATEQYF. The CDR3 nucleotides are TGTGCCAGTAGTATTTTTGCGGGAGCTACCGAGCAGTACTTC.

This clone was counted a single time. The CDR3 bases are TGCGCCAGCAGCTTGGCCGCGGGGACAGGGAATGAAAAACTGTTTTTT. Translating gives CASSLAAGTGNEKLFF. The rearrangement joins TRBV5-1 to TRBJ1-4; 9 bases match TRBD1. The V segment lost 0 bases and the J segment 5 bases; nucleotides outside the gene matches: 5. The CDR3 is made up of 16 amino acids. CDR1 is SGHRS, CDR2 YFSETQ, per germline. The variable domain in full, with the rest retrieved from reference TRBV5-1 and TRBJ1-4, is KAGVTQTPRYLIKTRGQQVTLSCSPISGHRSVSWYQQTPGQGLQFLFEYFSETQRNKGNFPGRFSGRQFSNSRSEMNVSTLELGDSALYLCASSLAAGTGNEKLFFGSGTQLSVL.

The V and J genes are TRBV9 and TRBJ1-1; perhaps TRBD1 as D (5 bases). Germline V gene lookup returns CDR1 SGDLS and CDR2 YYNGEE. The CDR3 loop spans 16 amino acids. V lost 1 base to trimming and J lost 0 bases, with 13 bases between them. CDR3 region: CASSVSMGDLNTEAFF. CDR3 nucleotides: TGTGCCAGCAGCGTATCTATGGGGGACTTGAACACTGAAGCTTTCTTT.

V usage is TRBV7-8 and J usage is TRBJ2-3; 9 bases match TRBD1. J was trimmed by 1 base and V by 5 bases; bases with no gene match: 16. This CDR3 has 19 residues. CDR1 SGHVS and CDR2 FQNEAQ come from the germline V gene. The chain's CDR3 is CASSADRGWLGDGTDTQYF. The CDR3 DNA follows: TGTGCCAGCAGCGCTGACAGGGGGTGGTTGGGGGATGGCACAGATACGCAGTATTTT. The whole variable domain, remainder taken from reference TRBV7-8 and TRBJ2-3, is GAGVSQSPRYKVAKRGQDVALRCDPISGHVSLFWYQQALGQGPEFLTYFQNEAQLDKSGLPSDRFFAERPEGSVSTLKIQRTQQEDSAVYLCASSADRGWLGDGTDTQYFGPGTRLTVL.

The chain employs TRBV9 and TRBJ2-5; TRBD2 matches at 8 bases. V lost 0 bases to trimming and J lost 5 bases; unmatched junction nucleotides: 6. This CDR3 has 15 amino acids. Per germline, CDR1 SGDLS and CDR2 YYNGEE. The CDR3 region has the DNA TGTGCCAGCAGCGTAGGAGTTAGCGGGAAGGAGACCCAGTACTTC. As protein: CASSVGVSGKETQYF.

This clone was counted only a few times. The genes are TRBV19 and TRBJ1-2; 8 bases are a match to TRBD1. Germline V gene lookup returns CDR1 LNHDA and CDR2 SQIVND (reference sequence). J was trimmed by 7 bases and V by 11 bases; bases with no gene match: 9. CDR3 length: 12 residues. This chain's CDR3 is CASRGQVFGYTF. Here the CDR3 DNA reads TGTGCCTCGAGGGGACAGGTGTTTGGCTACACCTTC.

This chain joins TRBV7-3 and TRBJ2-2; D unresolved. This CDR3 has 14 residues. V gave up 4 bases and J gave up 0 bases, with 6 bases separating them. Germline V gives CDR1 SGHTA, CDR2 FQGTGA. CDR3 amino acids: CASSSISNTGELFF. The CDR3 DNA is TGTGCCAGCAGCTCCATTTCGAACACCGGGGAGCTGTTTTTT.

This clone has a handful of counts. The genes are TRBV18 and TRBJ1-1, with a weak D call TRBD1 (6 bases). Trimming removed 6 bases from V and 2 bases from J, with 16 bases in between. Germline CDR1 and CDR2: KGHSH and LQKENI. The CDR3 is 15 amino acids. DNA for the CDR3: TGTGCCAGCTCGCCCGTTACAGGGACAAACACTGAAGCTTTCTTT. Translation: CASSPVTGTNTEAFF.

There are a few counts of this clone. Other DNA sequences in the sample encode the same CDR3. This chain uses TRBV10-3 with TRBJ1-1; D is ambiguous. This CDR3 is built from 12 residues. Germline CDR1 and CDR2: ENHRY and SYGVKD. V was shortened by 4 bases and J by 1 base, with 4 bases between the two germline ends. CDR3 bases: TGTGCCATCAGTGGTCAGAACACTGAAGCTTTCTTT. Residues: CAISGQNTEAFF.

This sequence joins TRBV5-1 and TRBJ2-1, with 11 nucleotides matching TRBD2. The CDR3 consists of 16 residues. Trimming removed 2 bases from V and 4 bases from J; junction bases left unmatched: 5. Germline V gives CDR1 SGHRS, CDR2 YFSETQ. CDR3 nucleotides: TGCGCCAGCAGCTTTACTAGCGGGGGAGGTTACAATGAGCAGTTCTTC. The encoded protein is CASSFTSGGGYNEQFF.

This clone was seen a single time. This chain connects TRBV29-1 to TRBJ1-2; the D gene is possibly TRBD1 (6 bases). Germline CDR1 reads SQVTM; CDR2 reads ANQGSEA. CDR3 length: 16 residues. The V and J ends lost 5 bases and 5 bases respectively, with 24 bases between them. CDR3 coding DNA: TGCAGCGTTCCCGGTGCTAACAGGGACTACGGGTATGGCTACACCTTC. Its protein is CSVPGANRDYGYGYTF.

This clone was seen once. The chain joins TRBV5-4 to TRBJ2-1, with D unresolved. Germline CDR1 SGHNT, CDR2 YYREEE (reference sequence). The length of the CDR3 is 12 residues. V was pared by 9 bases and J by 5 bases, with 12 bases between. The DNA of the CDR3 is TGTGCCACCTTGTACAGCAACAATGAGCAGTTCTTC. It encodes CATLYSNNEQFF. The variable domain in full, completed from reference TRBV5-4 and TRBJ2-1, reads ETGVTQSPTHLIKTRGQQVTLRCSSQSGHNTVSWYQQALGQGPQFIFQYYREEENGRGNFPPRFSGLQFPNYSSELNVNALELDDSALYLCATLYSNNEQFFGPGTRLTVL.

This clone was recorded a few times. The V call is TRBV6-4, the J call TRBJ2-3; D gene ambiguous. Germline CDR1 MRHNA, CDR2 SNTAGT. The CDR3 is 13 amino acids. Trimming shortened V by 5 bases and J by 3 bases, and 9 bases separated the two germline ends. The CDR3 bases are TGTGCCAGCAGTCTAACTGAAACAGATACGCAGTATTTT. Encoded protein: CASSLTETDTQYF.

V gene TRBV6-1 combines with J gene TRBJ1-1; D is unclear. From germline, CDR1 is MNHNS and CDR2 SASEGT. The CDR3 loop spans 11 amino acids. V lost 5 bases to trimming and J lost 4 bases, with 5 bases between them. CDR3: CASSYGTEAFF. Written as DNA, the CDR3 is TGTGCCAGCAGTTACGGCACTGAAGCTTTCTTT.

The chain joins TRBV5-1 to TRBJ1-2, with TRBD1 identical over 8 bases. Germline CDR1 is SGHRS and CDR2 is YFSETQ. V shed 0 bases, J shed 4 bases, and the junction held 5 bases outside the gene matches. The CDR3 is 15 amino acids. The CDR3 sequence is CASSLAGQGSYGYTF. CDR3 coding DNA: TGCGCCAGCAGCTTGGCCGGACAGGGTTCCTATGGCTACACCTTC.

As concerns this clone: The junction and the germline gene differ at one end; a read error may be behind it. The V gene is TRBV7-9, the J gene TRBJ2-1, with D unresolved. The CDR3 is 17 residues long. Germline-derived CDR1 and CDR2 are SEHNR and FQNEAQ (reference sequence). CDR3 sequence reads: CSSSLVSGSHSYNEQFF. The CDR3 DNA follows: TGTTCCAGCAGCTTAGTTTCTGGTAGTCACTCCTACAATGAGCAGTTCTTC.

The chain couples TRBV19 to TRBJ1-1, with TRBD1 matching 7 bases. CDR3 length: 14 residues. The germline gives CDR1 LNHDA, CDR2 SQIVND (reference sequence). V gave up 4 bases and J gave up 5 bases; unmatched junction bases: 7. The CDR3 sequence: CASSKGQTGTEAFF. The CDR3 bases are TGTGCCAGTAGTAAGGGACAGACGGGTACTGAAGCTTTCTTT.

The chain uses TRBV28 and TRBJ2-7, with D uncertain. This CDR3 is built from 13 residues. Trimming took 3 bases from V and 9 from J, leaving 15 bases between them. Germline CDR1 reads MDHEN; CDR2 reads SYDVKM. In DNA, the CDR3 is TGTGCCAGCAGTTTCCCTCGCGGTATTGGGCAGTACTTC. Translating it yields CASSFPRGIGQYF. Full variable domain (missing parts from reference TRBV28 and TRBJ2-7): DVKVTQSSRYLVKRTGEKVFLECVQDMDHENMFWYRQDPGLGLRLIYFSYDVKMKEKGDIPEGYSVSREKKERFSLILESASTNQTSMYLCASSFPRGIGQYFGPGTRLTVT.

The V call is TRBV6-5, the J call TRBJ2-2, with 8 bases matching TRBD1. This CDR3 contains 14 residues. Germline V gene sequence: CDR1 MNHEY, CDR2 SVGAGI. V shed 6 bases and J 6 bases; nucleotides not matched to a gene: 6. The CDR3 nucleotides are TGTGCCAGCAGATGGACAGGGTTTTCCGGGGAGCTGTTTTTT. Its protein is CASRWTGFSGELFF.

V gene TRBV19 combines with J gene TRBJ1-5, with a weak D call TRBD1 (5 bases). CDR1 and CDR2 from the germline V gene are LNHDA and SQIVND (reference sequence). V was trimmed by 7 bases and J by 3 bases, leaving 16 bases between them. The CDR3 length is 15 residues. The CDR3 region is CASTFGGSVNQPQHF. The CDR3 DNA follows: TGTGCCAGTACCTTCGGGGGGTCTGTCAATCAGCCCCAGCATTTT. Combining the CDR3 with reference TRBV19 and TRBJ1-5 gives the whole variable domain DGGITQSPKYLFRKEGQNVTLSCEQNLNHDAMYWYRQDPGQGLRLIYYSQIVNDFQKGDIAEGYSVSREKKESFPLTVTSAQKNPTAFYLCASTFGGSVNQPQHFGDGTRLSIL.

This chain links TRBV20-1 with TRBJ1-2, with D hard to call. The CDR3 has 10 amino acids. Germline loops: CDR1 DFQATT, CDR2 SNEGSKA (reference sequence). V lost 7 bases to trimming and J lost 3 bases, with 6 bases between them. CDR3: CSVPDYGYTF. The CDR3 nucleotides are TGCAGTGTGCCGGACTATGGCTACACCTTC.